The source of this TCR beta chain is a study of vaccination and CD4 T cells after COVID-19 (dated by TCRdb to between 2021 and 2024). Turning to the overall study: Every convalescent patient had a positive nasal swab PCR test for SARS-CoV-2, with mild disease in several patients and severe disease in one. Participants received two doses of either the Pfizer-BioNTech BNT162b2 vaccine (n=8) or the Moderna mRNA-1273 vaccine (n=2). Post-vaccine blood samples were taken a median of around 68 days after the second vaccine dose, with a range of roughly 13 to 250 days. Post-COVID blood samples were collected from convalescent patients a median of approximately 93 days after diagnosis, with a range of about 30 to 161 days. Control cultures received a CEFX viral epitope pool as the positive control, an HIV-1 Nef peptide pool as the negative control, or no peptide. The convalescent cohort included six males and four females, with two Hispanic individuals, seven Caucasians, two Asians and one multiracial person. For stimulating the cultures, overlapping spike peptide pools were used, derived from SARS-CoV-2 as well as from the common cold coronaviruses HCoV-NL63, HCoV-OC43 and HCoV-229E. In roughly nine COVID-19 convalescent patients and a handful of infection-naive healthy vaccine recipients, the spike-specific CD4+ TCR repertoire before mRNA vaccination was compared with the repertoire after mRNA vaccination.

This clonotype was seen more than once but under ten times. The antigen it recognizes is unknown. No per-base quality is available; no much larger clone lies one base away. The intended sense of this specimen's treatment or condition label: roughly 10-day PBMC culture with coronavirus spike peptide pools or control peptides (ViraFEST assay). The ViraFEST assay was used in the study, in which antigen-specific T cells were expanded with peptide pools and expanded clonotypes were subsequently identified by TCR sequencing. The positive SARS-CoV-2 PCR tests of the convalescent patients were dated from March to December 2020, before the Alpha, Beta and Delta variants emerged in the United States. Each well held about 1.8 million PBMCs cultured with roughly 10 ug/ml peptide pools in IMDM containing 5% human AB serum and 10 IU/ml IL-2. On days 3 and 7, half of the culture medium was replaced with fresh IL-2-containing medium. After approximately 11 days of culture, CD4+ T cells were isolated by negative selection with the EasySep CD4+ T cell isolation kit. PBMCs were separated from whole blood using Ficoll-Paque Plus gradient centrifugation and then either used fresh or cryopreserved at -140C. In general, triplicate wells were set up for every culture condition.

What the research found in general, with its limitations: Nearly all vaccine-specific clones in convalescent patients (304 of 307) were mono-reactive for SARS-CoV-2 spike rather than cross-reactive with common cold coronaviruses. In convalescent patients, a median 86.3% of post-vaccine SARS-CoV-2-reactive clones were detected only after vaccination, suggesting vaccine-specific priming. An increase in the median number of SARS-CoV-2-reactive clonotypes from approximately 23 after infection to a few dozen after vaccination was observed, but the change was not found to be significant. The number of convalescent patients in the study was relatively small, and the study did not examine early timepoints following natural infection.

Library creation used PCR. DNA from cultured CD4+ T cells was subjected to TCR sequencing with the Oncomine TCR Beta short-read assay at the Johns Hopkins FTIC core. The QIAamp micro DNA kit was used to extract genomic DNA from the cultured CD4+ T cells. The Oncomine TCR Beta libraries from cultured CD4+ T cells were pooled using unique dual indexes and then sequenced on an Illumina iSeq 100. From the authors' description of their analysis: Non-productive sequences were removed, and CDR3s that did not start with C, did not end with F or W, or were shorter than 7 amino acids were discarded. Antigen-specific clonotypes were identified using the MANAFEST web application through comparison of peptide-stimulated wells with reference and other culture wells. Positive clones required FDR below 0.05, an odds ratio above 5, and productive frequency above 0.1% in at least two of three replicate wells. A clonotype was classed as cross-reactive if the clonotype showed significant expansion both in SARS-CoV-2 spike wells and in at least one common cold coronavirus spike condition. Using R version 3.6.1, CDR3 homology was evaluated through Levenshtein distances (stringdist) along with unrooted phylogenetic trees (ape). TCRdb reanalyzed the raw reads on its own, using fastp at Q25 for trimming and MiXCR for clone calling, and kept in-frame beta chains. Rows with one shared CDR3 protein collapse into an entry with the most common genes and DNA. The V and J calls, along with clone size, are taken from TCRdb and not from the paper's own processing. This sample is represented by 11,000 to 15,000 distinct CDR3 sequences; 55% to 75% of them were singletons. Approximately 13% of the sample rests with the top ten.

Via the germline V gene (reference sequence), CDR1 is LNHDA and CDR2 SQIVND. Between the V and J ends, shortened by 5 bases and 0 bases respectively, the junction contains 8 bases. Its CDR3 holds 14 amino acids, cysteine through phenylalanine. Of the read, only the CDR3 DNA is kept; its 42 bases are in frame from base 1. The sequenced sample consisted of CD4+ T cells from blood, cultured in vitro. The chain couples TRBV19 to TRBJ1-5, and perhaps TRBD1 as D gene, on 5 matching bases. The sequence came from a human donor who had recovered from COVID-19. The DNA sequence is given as TGTGCCAGTAGTGGGGGAGATAGCAATCAGCCCCAGCATTTT. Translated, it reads CASSGGDSNQPQHF.